These 30 T cell receptor beta chains originate from one sample sequenced in a study of T cell repertoires in cytomegalovirus infection. The antigens of these receptors remain unknown. TCRdb re-called the reads with MiXCR, one entry per CDR3 protein. In the table there are some 800,000 distinct CDR3 sequences, roughly 28% of which are singletons. Sequenced here: cultured CD8+ T cells from PBMCs, sampled from culture after CMV antigen stimulation. The receptors come from a human donor in good health (CMV status not recorded). Some clones in this sample may be carry-over from other donors' samples.

This clonotype was detected a few times. This sequence joins TRBV6-6 and TRBJ2-4; D not certain. The ends were cut back, 8 bases at V and 3 bases at J, with 17 bases in the middle. Germline CDR1 and CDR2: MNHNY and SVGAGI (reference sequence). This CDR3 spans 15 amino acids. This CDR3 reads CASGDPPLNKNIQYF. In nucleotides, the CDR3 is TGTGCCAGCGGTGATCCACCTCTAAACAAAAACATTCAGTACTTC.

This clonotype was seen at least ten times. The rearrangement uses TRBV12-3 or TRBV12-4 and TRBJ2-1; D is perhaps TRBD2 (5 bases). This CDR3 has 13 residues. V lost 5 bases and J 8 bases, leaving 13 bases between the germline ends. The CDR3 nucleotides are TGTGCCAGCAGTCCGAGAGGGTGGGATGAGCAGTTCTTC. Its translation is CASSPRGWDEQFF.

This clonotype came up a few times. The V and J genes are TRBV7-9 and TRBJ2-1; no clear D gene. The CDR3 runs 13 residues. V gave up 11 bases and J gave up 4 bases, with 15 bases separating them. Germline CDR1 reads SEHNR; CDR2 reads FQNEAQ (reference sequence). The CDR3 bases are TGTGCCCAGGCCCCCCGCAGTTACAATGAGCAGTTCTTC. Amino acids: CAQAPRSYNEQFF.

The V and J genes are TRBV29-1 and TRBJ2-6; TRBD1 might be the D (8 bases). The CDR3 spans 18 residues. V gave up 7 bases and J gave up 1 base, with 23 bases separating them. Germline V gives CDR1 SQVTM, CDR2 ANQGSEA. For the CDR3, the DNA is TGCAGCGCCTTACAACGGACAGGGCGGGGGTCTGGGGCCAACGTCCTGACTTTC. Amino acids: CSALQRTGRGSGANVLTF.

The chain is built from TRBV6-4 and TRBJ2-2; 7 bases line up with TRBD2. J lost 4 bases, V lost 6 bases, and 8 bases had no gene match. This CDR3 comprises 15 residues. Germline V gives CDR1 MRHNA, CDR2 SNTAGT. CDR3 residues: CASSPRGGGTGELFF. The CDR3 nucleotides are TGTGCCAGCAGCCCACGCGGGGGTGGCACCGGGGAGCTGTTTTTT.

This clonotype has only a few counts. The V call is TRBV19, the J call TRBJ2-7; D may match TRBD1 or TRBD2 (5 bases each). Trimming took off 10 bases at V and 2 bases at J, with 18 bases between the two ends. Germline-derived CDR1 and CDR2 are LNHDA and SQIVND (reference sequence). This CDR3 is 14 amino acids long. In nucleotides, the CDR3 is TGTGCCACCTCTTCCGGGACGGTTGCCTACGAGCAGTACTTC. Protein sequence: CATSSGTVAYEQYF.

The chain employs TRBV4-1 and TRBJ2-1, with 9 bases fitting TRBD2. V lost 2 bases to trimming and J lost 8 bases; unmatched junction nucleotides: 4. Looked up from germline, CDR1 is MGHRA and CDR2 is YSYEKL. This CDR3 has 14 residues. This CDR3 reads CASSQLAGEDEQFF. Here the CDR3 DNA reads TGCGCCAGCAGCCAATTAGCGGGGGAGGATGAGCAGTTCTTC.

The chain uses TRBV4-3 and TRBJ2-2; 9 positions agree with TRBD2. The V segment lost 4 bases and the J segment 3 bases; nucleotides outside the gene matches: 3. This CDR3 has 15 amino acids. Germline V lookup: CDR1 LGHNA, CDR2 YSLEER. The DNA for the CDR3 is TGCGCCAGCAGCCGGGGACTAGCAGACACCGGGGAGCTGTTTTTT. Protein sequence: CASSRGLADTGELFF.

The rearrangement links TRBV12-3 or TRBV12-4 to TRBJ2-1; D uncertain. The V and J ends lost 3 bases and 5 bases respectively, with 11 bases between them. This CDR3 contains 14 residues. The DNA for the CDR3 is TGTGCCAGCAGTTTGAAGGGAAGGCACAATGAGCAGTTCTTC. Its translation is CASSLKGRHNEQFF.

This chain uses TRBV5-1 with TRBJ2-3; 7 bases map to TRBD1. The CDR3 consists of 17 residues. Germline V gives CDR1 SGHRS, CDR2 YFSETQ. The ends lost 3 bases at V and 2 bases at J; junction bases unmatched: 12. CDR3: CASSSGWVDRVTDTQYF. As DNA, the CDR3 is TGCGCCAGCAGCTCGGGCTGGGTTGACAGGGTCACAGATACGCAGTATTTT.

There are many counts of this clonotype. Written as DNA, the CDR3 is TGTGCCAGCAGCCCCGAGCGGGGGCTACGCTACGAGCAGTACTTC. It yields the protein CASSPERGLRYEQYF. The chain uses TRBV7-8 and TRBJ2-7; the match to TRBD2 covers 8 bases. Germline V lookup: CDR1 SGHVS, CDR2 FQNEAQ. CDR3 size: 15 residues. With V trimmed by 5 bases and J by 3 bases, 9 bases remained unmatched.

This chain links TRBV6-6 with TRBJ2-7; D may be TRBD1 (5 bases). V was shortened by 2 bases and J by 3 bases, with 8 bases between the two germline ends. CDR3 length equals 13 residues. Germline CDR1 is MNHNY and CDR2 is SVGAGI (reference sequence). CDR3 loop: CASSYIGDYEQYV. The CDR3 DNA reads as TGTGCCAGCAGTTACATAGGGGACTACGAGCAGTACGTC.

The chain uses TRBV20-1 and TRBJ1-6, with TRBD1 identical over 7 bases. Germline values: CDR1 DFQATT, CDR2 SNEGSKA (reference sequence). The CDR3 has 13 amino acids. V lost 5 bases, J lost 11 bases, and 9 bases stayed unmatched. The CDR3 coding sequence is TGCAGTGCTCTTGGCAGGGGGTGGACACCCCTCCACTTT. This encodes CSALGRGWTPLHF.

In this sample, this clonotype turned up a few times. This rearrangement joins TRBV6-6 to TRBJ2-5, with D unresolved. The CDR3 is 13 amino acids. Trimming pared 6 bases from V and 4 bases from J, leaving 12 bases between. Germline loops: CDR1 MNHNY, CDR2 SVGAGI (reference sequence). Written as DNA, the CDR3 is TGTGCCAGCAGCCCCTATGCCGGAGAGACCCAGTACTTC. Amino acid sequence: CASSPYAGETQYF.

This rearrangement joins TRBV10-2 to TRBJ2-7; TRBD1 is a possible D gene (5 bases). This CDR3 comprises 15 residues. The germline CDR1 and CDR2 sequences are WSHSY and SAAADI. This CDR3 reads CASSETMGQHYEQYV. CDR3 nucleotides: TGCGCTAGCAGTGAGACGATGGGGCAACACTACGAGCAGTACGTC.

This clonotype came up a few times. The chain recombines TRBV7-6 with TRBJ2-7; 8 positions match TRBD2. V shed 0 bases, J shed 2 bases, and the junction held 9 bases outside the gene matches. Germline values: CDR1 SGHVS, CDR2 FNYEAQ. CDR3 size: 17 residues. This CDR3 reads CASSLALTGTRTYEQYF. CDR3 sequence (DNA): TGTGCCAGCAGCTTAGCCCTAACCGGGACTAGGACCTACGAGCAGTACTTC.

This clonotype has only a few counts. V is TRBV27 and J is TRBJ2-2; 12 nucleotides align to TRBD2. There are 15 residues in the CDR3. In germline, CDR1 is MNHEY, CDR2 SMNVEV (reference sequence). The V and J ends lost 6 bases and 4 bases, in that order; junction bases with no gene match: 3. The CDR3 bases are TGTGCCAGCAGGCTAGCGGGGGGGCCCACCGGGGAGCTGTTTTTT. Its translation is CASRLAGGPTGELFF.

This clonotype was counted a single time. V usage is TRBV29-1 and J usage is TRBJ1-1, with D possibly being TRBD1 (6 bases). V was trimmed by 8 bases and J by 7 bases, leaving 17 bases between them. Germline CDR1 is SQVTM and CDR2 is ANQGSEA. The CDR3 spans 12 residues. The CDR3 is CSTFSGTSEAFF. In nucleotides, the CDR3 is TGCAGCACCTTTTCAGGGACAAGTGAAGCTTTCTTT. Full variable domain (outside the CDR3, taken from reference TRBV29-1 and TRBJ1-1): SAVISQKPSRDICQRGTSLTIQCQVDSQVTMMFWYRQQPGQSLTLIATANQGSEATYESGFVIDKFPISRPNLTFSTLTVSNMSPEDSSIYLCSTFSGTSEAFFGQGTRLTVV.

This clonotype came up a few times. This chain connects TRBV19 to TRBJ2-3; maybe TRBD2 (6 bases). CDR3 length: 16 amino acids. Germline V lookup: CDR1 LNHDA, CDR2 SQIVND (reference sequence). V lost 6 bases and J lost 2, with 18 bases in between. CDR3 protein: CASSPIRDFSTDTQYF. The DNA of the CDR3 is TGTGCCAGTAGCCCGATCCGGGACTTCTCCACAGATACGCAGTATTTT.

This clonotype occurred many times. V and J are TRBV6-2 or TRBV6-3 and TRBJ2-6, with 10 bases fitting TRBD1. The J segment lost 0 bases and the V segment lost 6 bases, leaving 8 bases of the junction unmatched. The CDR3 extends over 18 amino acids. Germline lookup yields CDR1 MNHEY and CDR2 SVGEGT. CDR3 sequence: CASSLGTGAFSGANVLTF. In DNA, the CDR3 is TGTGCCAGCAGCCTTGGGACAGGGGCCTTCTCTGGGGCCAACGTCCTGACTTTC.

This clonotype was found a few times. The chain joins TRBV19 to TRBJ2-1; D is perhaps TRBD2 (7 bases). Trimming took off 1 base at V and 1 base at J, with 11 bases between the two ends. From germline, CDR1 is LNHDA and CDR2 SQIVND (reference sequence). The CDR3 is 16 residues long. In nucleotides, the CDR3 is TGTGCCAGTAGTATAGGGGCGGGGGCATCCTACAATGAGCAGTTCTTC. This codes for CASSIGAGASYNEQFF.

This clonotype has only a few counts. The chain couples TRBV7-8 to TRBJ2-1, with D perhaps matching TRBD2 (6 bases). The germline gives CDR1 SGHVS, CDR2 FQNEAQ. Trimming stripped 7 bases from V and 6 bases from J, with 13 bases between. The CDR3 is 13 residues long. The DNA for the CDR3 is TGTGCCAGCACCGAGGGACTTATCAATGAGCAGTTCTTC. Its translation is CASTEGLINEQFF.

The chain combines TRBV11-2 with TRBJ1-2; 7 bases map to TRBD1. Germline CDR1 is SGHAT and CDR2 is FQNNGV. This CDR3 is built from 15 residues. V shed 6 bases, J shed 6 bases, and the junction held 13 bases outside the gene matches. CDR3 coding DNA: TGTGCCAGCAGGTCGCCGGGGCTACAGGGGAATGGCTACACCTTC. Protein: CASRSPGLQGNGYTF.

This clonotype showed up just a few times. This sequence joins TRBV7-9 and TRBJ2-1, with 8 bases fitting TRBD1. J gave up 9 bases and V 6 bases, and 10 bases lay outside the gene matches. Germline lookup yields CDR1 SEHNR and CDR2 FQNEAQ (reference sequence). There are 14 residues in the CDR3. The CDR3 is CASRVWTGSPEQFF. The CDR3 region has the DNA TGTGCCAGCAGGGTCTGGACAGGGTCGCCTGAGCAGTTCTTC.

This clonotype was observed many times. The V call is TRBV6-1, the J call TRBJ2-1, with 10 bases fitting TRBD1. Germline V gene sequence: CDR1 MNHNS, CDR2 SASEGT. Trimming cost V 7 bases and J 5 bases; bases outside gene matches: 5. This CDR3 region has 14 residues. The CDR3 DNA reads TGTGCCAGCATGCGGGACAGGGGTCACAATGAGCAGTTCTTC. Protein: CASMRDRGHNEQFF.

The chain has TRBV6-2 or TRBV6-3 and TRBJ2-1; tentatively, D is TRBD1 (6 bases). The germline V and J ends were trimmed by 8 bases and 0 bases, with 20 bases remaining between them. The germline V gene has CDR1 MNHEY and CDR2 SVGEGT. CDR3 length: 17 residues. The CDR3: CASWDKVGADSYNEQFF. The CDR3, as DNA: TGTGCCAGCTGGGACAAGGTGGGTGCGGACTCCTACAATGAGCAGTTCTTC.

The rearrangement joins TRBV27 to TRBJ1-1; D is possibly TRBD1 (6 bases). This CDR3 is built from 15 residues. CDR1 and CDR2 (germline): MNHEY, SMNVEV (reference sequence). Trimming removed 3 bases from V and 1 base from J, with 12 bases in between. Here the CDR3 reads CASSFGGQRNTEAFF. DNA of the CDR3: TGTGCCAGCAGTTTCGGGGGGCAGAGGAACACTGAAGCTTTCTTT.

This clonotype was counted only a few times. The chain combines TRBV27 with TRBJ1-1; no definite D call. Germline V CDR1 and CDR2: MNHEY, SMNVEV (reference sequence). The CDR3 is 14 residues long. Trimming removed 2 bases at V and 0 bases at J, with 7 bases between. The CDR3 DNA reads TGTGCCAGCAGTTTAAGGGTACTGAACACTGAAGCTTTCTTT. Its translation is CASSLRVLNTEAFF.

V is TRBV2 and J is TRBJ2-4, with D unclear. The germline V gene has CDR1 SNHLY and CDR2 FYNNEI. Trimming left V 2 bases short and J 7 bases short, with 0 bases between. This CDR3 comprises 10 residues. DNA of the CDR3: TGTGCCAGCAGTGAAAACATTCAGTACTTC. Translating gives CASSENIQYF.

DNA of the CDR3: TGTGCCAGCAGCCTACCGGGACTAGCGTACGAGCAGTACGTC. It is translated as CASSLPGLAYEQYV. The chain joins TRBV7-9 to TRBJ2-7; 10 bases fit TRBD2. CDR3 length equals 14 residues. CDR1 is SEHNR and CDR2 is FQNEAQ in the germline V gene (reference sequence). V shed 5 bases, J shed 4 bases, and the junction held 5 bases outside the gene matches.